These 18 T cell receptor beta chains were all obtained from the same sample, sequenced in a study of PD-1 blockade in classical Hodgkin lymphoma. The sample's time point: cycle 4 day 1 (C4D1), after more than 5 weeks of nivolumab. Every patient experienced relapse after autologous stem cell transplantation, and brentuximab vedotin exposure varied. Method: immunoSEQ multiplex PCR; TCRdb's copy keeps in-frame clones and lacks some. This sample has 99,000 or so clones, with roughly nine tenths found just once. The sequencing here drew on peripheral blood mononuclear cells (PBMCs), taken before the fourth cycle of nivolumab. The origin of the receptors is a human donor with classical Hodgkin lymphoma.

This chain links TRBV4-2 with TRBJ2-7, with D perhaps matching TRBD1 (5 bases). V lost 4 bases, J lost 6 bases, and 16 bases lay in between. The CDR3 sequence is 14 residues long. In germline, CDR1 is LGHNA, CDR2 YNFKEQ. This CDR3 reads CASSLNWGGSEQYF. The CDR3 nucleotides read TGTGCCAGCAGCCTCAACTGGGGCGGATCCGAGCAGTACTTC.

The CDR3 DNA reads as TGTGCCAGCAGCTCCCTTGCGTCCGGGGAGCTGTTTTTT. It translates to CASSSLASGELFF. The chain links TRBV5-4 to TRBJ2-2; D is ambiguous. Germline-derived CDR1 and CDR2 are SGHNT and YYREEE (reference sequence). CDR3 length: 13 residues. Trimming shortened V by 3 bases and J by 6 bases, and 9 bases separated the two germline ends.

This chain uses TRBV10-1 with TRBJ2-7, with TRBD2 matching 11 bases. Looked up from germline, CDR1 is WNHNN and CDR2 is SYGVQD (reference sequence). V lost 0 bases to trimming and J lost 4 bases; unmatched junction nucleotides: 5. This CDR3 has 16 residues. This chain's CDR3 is CASSESDTSGSYEQYF. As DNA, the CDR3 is TGCGCCAGCAGTGAGTCAGATACTAGCGGGAGTTACGAGCAGTACTTC.

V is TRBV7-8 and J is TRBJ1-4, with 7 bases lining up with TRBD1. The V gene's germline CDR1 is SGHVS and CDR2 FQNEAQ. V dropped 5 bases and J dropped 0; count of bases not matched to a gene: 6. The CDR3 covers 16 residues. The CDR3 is CASSKRQGATNEKLFF. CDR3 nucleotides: TGTGCCAGCAGCAAACGACAGGGTGCAACTAATGAAAAACTGTTTTTT.

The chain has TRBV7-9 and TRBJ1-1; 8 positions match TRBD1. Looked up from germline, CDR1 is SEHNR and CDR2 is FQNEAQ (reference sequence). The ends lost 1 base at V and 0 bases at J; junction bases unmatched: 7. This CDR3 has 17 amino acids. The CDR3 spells CASSLGQQGAMNTEAFF. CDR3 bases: TGTGCCAGCAGCTTAGGGCAGCAGGGGGCGATGAACACTGAAGCTTTCTTT.

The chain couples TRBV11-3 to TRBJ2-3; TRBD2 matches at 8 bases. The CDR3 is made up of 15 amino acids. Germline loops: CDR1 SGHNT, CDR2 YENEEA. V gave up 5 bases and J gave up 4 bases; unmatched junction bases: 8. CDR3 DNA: TGTGCCAGCAGCCTCCCAGGAGCGGGAGCAGATACGCAGTATTTT. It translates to CASSLPGAGADTQYF.

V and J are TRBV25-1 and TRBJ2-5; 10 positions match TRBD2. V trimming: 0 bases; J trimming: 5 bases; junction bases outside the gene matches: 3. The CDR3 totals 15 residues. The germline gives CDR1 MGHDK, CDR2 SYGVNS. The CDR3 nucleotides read TGTGCCAGCAGTGAATACCTAGCGGGAGTTGAGACCCAGTACTTC. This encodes CASSEYLAGVETQYF.

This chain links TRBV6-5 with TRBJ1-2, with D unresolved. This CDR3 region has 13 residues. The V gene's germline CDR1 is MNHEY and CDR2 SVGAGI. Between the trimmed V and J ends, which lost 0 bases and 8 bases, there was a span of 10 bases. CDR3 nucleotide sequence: TGTGCCAGCAGTTACTCATCCCTTGAGGGCTACACCTTC. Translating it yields CASSYSSLEGYTF.

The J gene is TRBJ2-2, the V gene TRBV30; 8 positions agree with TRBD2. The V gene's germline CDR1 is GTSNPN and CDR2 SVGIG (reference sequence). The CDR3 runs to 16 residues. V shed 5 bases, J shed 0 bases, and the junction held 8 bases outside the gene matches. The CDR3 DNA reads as TGTGCCTGGGGCAGATATAGCGGGGCGAACACCGGGGAGCTGTTTTTT. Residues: CAWGRYSGANTGELFF.

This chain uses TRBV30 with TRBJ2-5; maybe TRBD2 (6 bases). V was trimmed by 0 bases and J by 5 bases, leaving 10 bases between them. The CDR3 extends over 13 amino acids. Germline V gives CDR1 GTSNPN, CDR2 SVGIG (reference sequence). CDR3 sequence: CAWSVGDWETQYF. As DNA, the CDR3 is TGTGCCTGGAGTGTAGGGGACTGGGAGACCCAGTACTTC.

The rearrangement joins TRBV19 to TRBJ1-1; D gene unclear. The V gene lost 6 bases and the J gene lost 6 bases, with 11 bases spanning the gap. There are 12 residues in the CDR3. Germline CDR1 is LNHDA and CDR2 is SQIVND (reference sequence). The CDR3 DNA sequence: TGTGCCAGTAGCCTCTCTTGGGCTGAAGCTTTCTTT. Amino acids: CASSLSWAEAFF. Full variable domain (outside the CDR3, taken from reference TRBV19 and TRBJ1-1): DGGITQSPKYLFRKEGQNVTLSCEQNLNHDAMYWYRQDPGQGLRLIYYSQIVNDFQKGDIAEGYSVSREKKESFPLTVTSAQKNPTAFYLCASSLSWAEAFFGQGTRLTVV.

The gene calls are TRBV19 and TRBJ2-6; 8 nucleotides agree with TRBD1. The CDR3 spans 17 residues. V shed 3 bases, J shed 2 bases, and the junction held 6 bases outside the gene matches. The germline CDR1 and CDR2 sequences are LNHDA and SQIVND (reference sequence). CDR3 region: CASSIPRTGTGANVLTF. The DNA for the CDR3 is TGTGCCAGTAGTATCCCCCGGACAGGGACTGGGGCCAACGTCCTGACTTTC.

This CDR3 is CATSRALRRGETQYF. DNA of the CDR3: TGTGCCACCAGCAGAGCCCTACGACGTGGGGAGACCCAGTACTTC. V is TRBV15 and J is TRBJ2-5; the D is unclear. V lost 1 base and J lost 5, with 14 bases in between. The CDR3 totals 15 residues. Germline CDR1 is LNHNV and CDR2 is YYDKDF (reference sequence). The full variable domain, in which reference TRBV15 and TRBJ2-5 provide the parts outside the CDR3, is DAMVIQNPRYQVTQFGKPVTLSCSQTLNHNVMYWYQQKSSQAPKLLFHYYDKDFNNEADTPDNFQSRRPNTSFCFLDIRSPGLGDTAMYLCATSRALRRGETQYFGPGTRLLVL.

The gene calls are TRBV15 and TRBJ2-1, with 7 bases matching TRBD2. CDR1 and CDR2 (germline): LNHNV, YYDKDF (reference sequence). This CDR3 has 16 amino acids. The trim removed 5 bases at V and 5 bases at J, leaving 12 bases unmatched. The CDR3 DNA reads TGTGCCACCAGCGAGGGCCGGGACTATAGAGACAATGAGCAGTTCTTC. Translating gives CATSEGRDYRDNEQFF.

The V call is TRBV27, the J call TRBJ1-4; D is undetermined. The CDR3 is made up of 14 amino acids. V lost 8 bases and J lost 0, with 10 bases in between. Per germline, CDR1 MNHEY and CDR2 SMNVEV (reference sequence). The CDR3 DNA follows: TGTGCCAGCGGCGGACGGGCAACTAATGAAAAACTGTTTTTT. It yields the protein CASGGRATNEKLFF.

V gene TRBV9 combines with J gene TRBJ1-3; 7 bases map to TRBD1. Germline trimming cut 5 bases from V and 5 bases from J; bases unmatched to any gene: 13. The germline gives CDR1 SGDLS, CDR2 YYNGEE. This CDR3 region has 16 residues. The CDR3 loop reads CASSGTQDRLRNTIYF. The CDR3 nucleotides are TGTGCCAGCAGTGGAACCCAGGACAGGTTGAGAAACACCATATATTTT.

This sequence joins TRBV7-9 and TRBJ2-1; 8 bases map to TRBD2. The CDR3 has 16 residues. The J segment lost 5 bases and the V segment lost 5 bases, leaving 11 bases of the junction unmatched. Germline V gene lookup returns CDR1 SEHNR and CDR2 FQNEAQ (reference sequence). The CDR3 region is CASSPRGSGTDNEQFF. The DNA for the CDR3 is TGTGCCAGCAGCCCACGGGGTAGCGGGACCGACAATGAGCAGTTCTTC.

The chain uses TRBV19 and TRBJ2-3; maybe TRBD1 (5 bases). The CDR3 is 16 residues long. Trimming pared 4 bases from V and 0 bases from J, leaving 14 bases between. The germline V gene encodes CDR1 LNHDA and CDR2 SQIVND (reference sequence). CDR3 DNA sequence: TGTGCCAGTAGTACCACAGGTCCAGCTAGCACAGATACGCAGTATTTT. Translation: CASSTTGPASTDTQYF.